Each of the 2 T cell receptor beta chains below was sequenced from the same sample in a study of blood T cell repertoires in COVID-19. Produced via immunoSEQ multiplex PCR; TCRdb's table is partial and in-frame only. This sample has around 150,000 clones, with roughly 84% found just once. Input material: peripheral blood. The receptors stem from an elderly woman with active or convalescent COVID-19.

In its sample, this clone was seen a few times. CDR3 in amino acids: CASSFTAGTLNTEAFF. DNA of the CDR3: TGTGCCAGCAGCTTTACCGCCGGGACATTGAACACTGAAGCTTTCTTT. The rearrangement uses TRBV9 and TRBJ1-1; D is possibly TRBD1 (6 bases). CDR1 and CDR2 (germline): SGDLS, YYNGEE. V was pared by 4 bases and J by 0 bases, with 16 bases between. The CDR3 has 16 amino acids.

The gene calls are TRBV7-2 and TRBJ2-3; TRBD2 matches 9 bases. V was pared by 6 bases and J by 4 bases, with 11 bases of the junction left unmatched. Germline V CDR1 and CDR2: SGHTA, FQGNSA. This CDR3 comprises 16 residues. DNA for the CDR3: TGTGCCAGCAGGAACCTAGGCGGGGGGGAAGCAGATACGCAGTATTTT. Translated, it gives CASRNLGGGEADTQYF.